The 2 T cell receptor beta chains presented below share a single source sample, sequenced in a study of cytomegalovirus exposure and HLA in healthy donors. Generated by immunoSEQ multiplex PCR, the TCRdb table keeps only in-frame clones and is missing some. This sample has over 85,000 clones, with 89% found just once. Sequencing was carried out using PBMCs. The receptors here all came from a woman aged 18-29 years in good health and CMV-seronegative.

The chain employs TRBV5-6 and TRBJ1-1, with D uncertain. The ends were cut back, 4 bases at V and 4 bases at J, with 14 bases in the middle. The CDR3 is made up of 14 amino acids. CDR1 is SGHDT and CDR2 is YYEEEE in the germline V gene. The CDR3 region has the DNA TGTGCCAGCAGCAGAACCGGCGGGAGCACTGAAGCTTTCTTT. It specifies CASSRTGGSTEAFF.

V and J are TRBV21-1 and TRBJ1-2. TRBV21-1 is marked as a pseudogene. The CDR3 has 15 amino acids. The CDR3 coding sequence is TGTGCCAGCAGCAAGGGAACGGGGGAGAACTATGGCTACACCTTC. Translation: CASSKGTGENYGYTF.